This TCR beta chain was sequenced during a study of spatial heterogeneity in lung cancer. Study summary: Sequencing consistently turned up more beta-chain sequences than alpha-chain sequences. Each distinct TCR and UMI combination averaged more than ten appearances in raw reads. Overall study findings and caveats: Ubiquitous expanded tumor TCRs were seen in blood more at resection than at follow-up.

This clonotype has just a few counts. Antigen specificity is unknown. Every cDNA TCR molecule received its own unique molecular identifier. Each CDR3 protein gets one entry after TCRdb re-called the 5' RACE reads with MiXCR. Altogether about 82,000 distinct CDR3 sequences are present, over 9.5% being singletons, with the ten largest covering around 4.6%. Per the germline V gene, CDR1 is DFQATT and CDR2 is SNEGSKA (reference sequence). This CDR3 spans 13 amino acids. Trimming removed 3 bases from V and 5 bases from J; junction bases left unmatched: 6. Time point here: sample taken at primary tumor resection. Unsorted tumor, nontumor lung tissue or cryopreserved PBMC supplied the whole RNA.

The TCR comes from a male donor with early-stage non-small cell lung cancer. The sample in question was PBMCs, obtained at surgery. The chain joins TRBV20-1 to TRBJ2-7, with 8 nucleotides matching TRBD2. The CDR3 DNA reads TGCAGTGCTAGCCACGGGGGGGAAGACGAGCAGTACTTC. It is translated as CSASHGGEDEQYF.